These 30 T cell receptor beta chains were sequenced from one sample in a study of T cell changes during pregnancy in multiple sclerosis. Sequencing used immunoSEQ multiplex PCR; TCRdb keeps in-frame clones, though not all of them. The sample carries under 50,000 clones, 85% to 95% recorded once. Source: CD4+ T cells from peripheral blood mononuclear cells, taken after pregnancy. These receptors were taken from a female donor with multiple sclerosis, enrolled in a pregnancy study.

This rearrangement joins TRBV7-9 to TRBJ2-2; D might be TRBD2 (7 bases). Trimming took off 6 bases at V and 8 bases at J, with 19 bases between the two ends. From germline, CDR1 is SEHNR and CDR2 FQNEAQ (reference sequence). This CDR3 contains 15 residues. CDR3 in amino acids: CASRPGGGGPGELFF. CDR3 nucleotide sequence: TGTGCCAGCAGACCGGGGGGCGGGGGCCCTGGGGAGCTGTTTTTT.

The J gene is TRBJ2-7, the V gene TRBV27; 8 nucleotides agree with TRBD1. V lost 5 bases to trimming and J lost 10 bases; unmatched junction nucleotides: 7. Germline V gene sequence: CDR1 MNHEY, CDR2 SMNVEV (reference sequence). This CDR3 contains 12 residues. The CDR3, as DNA: TGTGCCAGCAGTAAGACAGGGGCGCGACAGTACTTC. It specifies CASSKTGARQYF.

CDR3 region: CASSSLAGGLYTDTQYF. The CDR3 DNA follows: TGTGCCAGCAGCTCTCTAGCGGGGGGCCTATACACAGATACGCAGTATTTT. The genes are TRBV11-2 and TRBJ2-3; 11 bases align to TRBD2. This CDR3 comprises 17 residues. CDR1 and CDR2 from the germline V gene are SGHAT and FQNNGV. Trimming took 4 bases from V and 2 from J; bases not matched to a gene: 8.

V gene TRBV7-9 combines with J gene TRBJ2-2; 7 bases map to TRBD1. The CDR3 runs to 16 residues. Germline CDR1 is SEHNR and CDR2 is FQNEAQ (reference sequence). V shed 1 base and J 3 bases; nucleotides not matched to a gene: 5. CDR3 coding DNA: TGTGCCAGCAGCTTAGTTAGAGGGGGCCACACCGGGGAGCTGTTTTTT. Protein product: CASSLVRGGHTGELFF.

This clone has only one observation. V and J are TRBV5-4 and TRBJ1-6; no definite D call. CDR1 and CDR2 (germline): SGHNT, YYREEE (reference sequence). The CDR3 totals 15 residues. V was clipped by 4 bases and J by 7 bases, with 15 bases between them. The CDR3 loop reads CASSALTTVNSPLHF. The CDR3, as DNA: TGTGCCAGCAGCGCGTTGACGACTGTGAATTCACCCCTCCACTTT.

The chain is built from TRBV15 and TRBJ2-6; 9 bases match TRBD1. The germline gives CDR1 LNHNV, CDR2 YYDKDF (reference sequence). The CDR3 sequence is 20 residues long. Unmatched junction bases numbered 9, after V lost 0 bases and J lost 0 bases. The CDR3, as DNA: TGTGCCACCAGCAGAGAGAGGGGACAGGGAAAATCCTCTGGGGCCAACGTCCTGACTTTC. Translation: CATSRERGQGKSSGANVLTF.

V is TRBV19 and J is TRBJ2-3; the D is unclear. V was shortened by 5 bases and J by 8 bases, with 17 bases between the two germline ends. CDR1 is LNHDA and CDR2 is SQIVND in the germline V gene (reference sequence). This CDR3 has 14 residues. CDR3 protein: CASSPLDLATTQYF. The CDR3 region has the DNA TGTGCCAGTAGTCCCCTAGATCTTGCTACTACGCAGTATTTT.

This chain joins TRBV4-2 and TRBJ1-5, with 11 bases identical to TRBD1. This CDR3 spans 18 amino acids. After removal of 0 bases from V and 6 bases from J, the junction contained 10 bases not matched to a gene. Looked up from germline, CDR1 is LGHNA and CDR2 is YNFKEQ. CDR3 nucleotide sequence: TGTGCCAGCAGCCAAGATTCGGGACAGGGGGTTTATGGTCAGCCCCAGCATTTT. Protein: CASSQDSGQGVYGQPQHF.

This chain joins TRBV5-1 and TRBJ2-5, with 8 bases fitting TRBD2. The V segment lost 0 bases and the J segment 7 bases; nucleotides outside the gene matches: 11. The CDR3 covers 16 residues. Germline CDR1 SGHRS, CDR2 YFSETQ. CDR3 in DNA: TGCGCCAGCAGCTTGGCCGGGGCGGGGGGCCTTCTGACCCAGTACTTC. Its protein is CASSLAGAGGLLTQYF.

This chain links TRBV7-2 with TRBJ2-2; the D gene is possibly TRBD2 (7 bases). The germline V gene encodes CDR1 SGHTA and CDR2 FQGNSA. There are 16 residues in the CDR3. V was trimmed by 5 bases and J by 0 bases, leaving 13 bases between them. In DNA, the CDR3 is TGTGCCAGCAGCGGCCGGGGGGCGGCGAACACCGGGGAGCTGTTTTTT. It translates to CASSGRGAANTGELFF.

This chain connects TRBV2 to TRBJ2-7; 7 bases map to TRBD2. The germline V gene encodes CDR1 SNHLY and CDR2 FYNNEI. The CDR3 totals 13 residues. The V and J ends lost 8 bases and 3 bases, in that order; junction bases with no gene match: 7. The CDR3 protein is CASQRGDLYEQYF. Here the CDR3 DNA reads TGTGCCAGCCAACGGGGGGACCTCTACGAGCAGTACTTC.

This chain uses TRBV30 with TRBJ1-2; possibly TRBD1 for D (5 bases). V was pared by 1 base and J by 3 bases, with 12 bases between. Germline values: CDR1 GTSNPN, CDR2 SVGIG (reference sequence). The length of the CDR3 is 14 residues. This CDR3 is CAWSAIDSYYGYTF. The CDR3 DNA sequence: TGTGCCTGGAGTGCTATAGACAGTTACTATGGCTACACCTTC.

This rearrangement joins TRBV18 to TRBJ1-3; TRBD1 agrees at 7 bases. Germline values: CDR1 KGHSH, CDR2 LQKENI. V shed 1 base and J 8 bases; nucleotides not matched to a gene: 11. The CDR3 runs to 16 residues. CDR3 sequence: CASSPRTSTGDDTIYF. The DNA for the CDR3 is TGTGCCAGCTCACCACGCACCTCCACAGGGGATGACACCATATATTTT.

This clone came up a few times. The chain joins TRBV9 to TRBJ2-3; 9 positions match TRBD1. J gave up 5 bases and V 4 bases, and 5 bases lay outside the gene matches. This CDR3 region has 14 residues. Per the germline V gene, CDR1 is SGDLS and CDR2 is YYNGEE. The DNA for the CDR3 is TGTGCCAGCAGCACCCGGGACAGGGAAGATACGCAGTATTTT. It yields the protein CASSTRDREDTQYF.

The chain carries TRBV11-2 and TRBJ1-3, with D maybe TRBD1 (5 bases). Germline V lookup: CDR1 SGHAT, CDR2 FQNNGV. The CDR3 has 15 amino acids. The germline V and J ends were trimmed by 3 bases and 0 bases, with 9 bases remaining between them. The CDR3 coding sequence is TGTGCCAGCAGCTTGGGACTCCGCTCTGGAAACACCATATATTTT. Its protein product is CASSLGLRSGNTIYF.

This rearrangement joins TRBV27 to TRBJ1-1; possible D gene TRBD1, 5 bases. Germline loops: CDR1 MNHEY, CDR2 SMNVEV (reference sequence). This CDR3 contains 13 residues. V shed 6 bases and J shed 11 bases, with 19 bases lying between them. Here the CDR3 reads CASRQTGGGLAFF. The CDR3 DNA sequence: TGTGCCAGCAGACAAACGGGCGGGGGTTTGGCTTTCTTT.

The V call is TRBV7-2, the J call TRBJ2-5; a weak D match, TRBD1 (6 bases). Trimming took off 5 bases at V and 4 bases at J, with 14 bases between the two ends. CDR3 length: 14 amino acids. From germline, CDR1 is SGHTA and CDR2 FQGNSA. CDR3 nucleotides: TGTGCCAGCAGCCGAGTTACAGGGAGAGAGACCCAGTACTTC. This sequence encodes CASSRVTGRETQYF.

The V call is TRBV9, the J call TRBJ2-5; 7 positions agree with TRBD1. Germline V gene lookup returns CDR1 SGDLS and CDR2 YYNGEE. The CDR3 totals 13 residues. V dropped 3 bases and J dropped 5; count of bases not matched to a gene: 4. The CDR3 DNA sequence: TGTGCCAGCAGCGGACAGGGATTTGAGACCCAGTACTTC. Translated: CASSGQGFETQYF.

V gene TRBV2 combines with J gene TRBJ2-1; tentatively, D is TRBD1 (6 bases). The CDR3 consists of 11 residues. Trimming took 9 bases from V and 7 from J, leaving 10 bases between them. From germline, CDR1 is SNHLY and CDR2 FYNNEI. Here the CDR3 reads CASTGMNEQFF. CDR3 sequence (DNA): TGTGCCAGTACAGGGATGAATGAGCAGTTCTTC.

This clone was picked up one time. The chain links TRBV18 to TRBJ1-3; D unclear. Germline V CDR1 and CDR2: KGHSH, LQKENI. This CDR3 is 14 amino acids long. V gave up 5 bases and J gave up 1 base, with 9 bases separating them. CDR3 sequence: CASSSGGSGNTIYF. Written as DNA, the CDR3 is TGTGCCAGCTCATCCGGAGGGTCTGGAAACACCATATATTTT.

The chain is built from TRBV5-8 and TRBJ1-2; tentative D call: TRBD1 (5 bases). Per germline, CDR1 SGHTS and CDR2 YDEGEE. Trimming cost V 0 bases and J 2 bases, with 8 bases left between them. The CDR3 sequence is 14 residues long. The CDR3 here is CASSLAPGNYGYTF. Written as DNA, the CDR3 is TGTGCCAGCAGCTTGGCTCCAGGGAACTATGGCTACACCTTC.

The gene calls are TRBV11-1 and TRBJ2-5; TRBD2 might be the D (6 bases). The ends were cut back, 1 base at V and 3 bases at J, with 12 bases in the middle. Germline CDR1 is SGHAT and CDR2 is FQDESV (reference sequence). CDR3 length: 15 residues. The CDR3 sequence is CASSLGGLTEETQYF. CDR3 DNA sequence: TGTGCCAGCAGCTTAGGGGGACTCACAGAAGAGACCCAGTACTTC. Variable domain in full (rest from reference TRBV11-1 and TRBJ2-5): EAEVAQSPRYKITEKSQAVAFWCDPISGHATLYWYRQILGQGPELLVQFQDESVVDDSQLPKDRFSAERLKGVDSTLKIQPAELGDSAMYLCASSLGGLTEETQYFGPGTRLLVL.

The chain joins TRBV7-8 to TRBJ1-1; unclear D gene. This CDR3 has 13 residues. The V and J ends lost 5 bases and 3 bases respectively, with 10 bases between them. Germline CDR1 reads SGHVS; CDR2 reads FQNEAQ. CDR3 sequence (DNA): TGTGCCAGCAGCCAATACGGGGACACTGAAGCTTTCTTT. This translates into CASSQYGDTEAFF.

The gene calls are TRBV18 and TRBJ2-5; TRBD1 matches 7 bases. CDR1 is KGHSH and CDR2 is LQKENI in the germline V gene. This CDR3 has 15 amino acids. After removal of 3 bases from V and 5 bases from J, the junction contained 9 bases not matched to a gene. The CDR3 loop reads CASSPRQGVKETQYF. DNA for the CDR3: TGTGCCAGCTCACCGAGGCAGGGGGTGAAGGAGACCCAGTACTTC.

This rearrangement joins TRBV4-2 to TRBJ1-2, with 7 bases that match TRBD1. V lost 0 bases, J lost 7 bases, and 8 bases stayed unmatched. The CDR3 covers 15 residues. The germline V gene encodes CDR1 LGHNA and CDR2 YNFKEQ. DNA of the CDR3: TGTGCCAGCAGCCAAGAAGGGACAGAGCGAGGTGGCTACACCTTC. It codes for CASSQEGTERGGYTF.

The V call is TRBV5-1, the J call TRBJ2-3, with D possibly TRBD1 on 5 matching bases. Germline V gives CDR1 SGHRS, CDR2 YFSETQ. This CDR3 comprises 15 residues. V lost 4 bases to trimming and J lost 4 bases, with 16 bases between them. The CDR3, as DNA: TGCGCCAGCAGCATAGGACATGAGGTATCAGATACGCAGTATTTT. It codes for CASSIGHEVSDTQYF.

The chain uses TRBV25-1 and TRBJ1-2, with 7 bases lining up with TRBD1. The CDR3 has 14 residues. Germline assignment: CDR1 MGHDK and CDR2 SYGVNS. V trimming: 2 bases; J trimming: 3 bases; junction bases outside the gene matches: 3. CDR3 in DNA: TGTGCCAGCAGTGAACCTGGGACAGACTATGGCTACACCTTC. It yields the protein CASSEPGTDYGYTF.

This clone was recorded only once. The chain couples TRBV5-4 to TRBJ2-3; 14 bases match TRBD2. Germline lookup yields CDR1 SGHNT and CDR2 YYREEE (reference sequence). CDR3 size: 16 residues. The J segment lost 6 bases and the V segment lost 2 bases, leaving 5 bases of the junction unmatched. The CDR3 sequence: CASSFSTSGGADTQYF. The CDR3 nucleotides are TGTGCCAGCAGCTTCTCGACTAGCGGGGGGGCGGATACGCAGTATTTT.

The chain recombines TRBV19 with TRBJ1-1, with a possible D match to TRBD1 (5 bases). From germline, CDR1 is LNHDA and CDR2 SQIVND (reference sequence). Trimming stripped 9 bases from V and 4 bases from J, with 18 bases between. The CDR3 spans 14 residues. The CDR3 spells CASLDISLRTEAFF. CDR3 DNA sequence: TGTGCCAGCTTGGACATCTCGCTTCGCACTGAAGCTTTCTTT.

The V call is TRBV5-6, the J call TRBJ1-3; D unresolved. The V and J ends lost 2 bases and 5 bases respectively, with 8 bases between them. The CDR3 sequence is 13 residues long. Germline CDR1 reads SGHDT; CDR2 reads YYEEEE. The CDR3 sequence: CASSFAGRNTIYF. The CDR3 region has the DNA TGTGCCAGCAGCTTCGCAGGTAGAAACACCATATATTTT.